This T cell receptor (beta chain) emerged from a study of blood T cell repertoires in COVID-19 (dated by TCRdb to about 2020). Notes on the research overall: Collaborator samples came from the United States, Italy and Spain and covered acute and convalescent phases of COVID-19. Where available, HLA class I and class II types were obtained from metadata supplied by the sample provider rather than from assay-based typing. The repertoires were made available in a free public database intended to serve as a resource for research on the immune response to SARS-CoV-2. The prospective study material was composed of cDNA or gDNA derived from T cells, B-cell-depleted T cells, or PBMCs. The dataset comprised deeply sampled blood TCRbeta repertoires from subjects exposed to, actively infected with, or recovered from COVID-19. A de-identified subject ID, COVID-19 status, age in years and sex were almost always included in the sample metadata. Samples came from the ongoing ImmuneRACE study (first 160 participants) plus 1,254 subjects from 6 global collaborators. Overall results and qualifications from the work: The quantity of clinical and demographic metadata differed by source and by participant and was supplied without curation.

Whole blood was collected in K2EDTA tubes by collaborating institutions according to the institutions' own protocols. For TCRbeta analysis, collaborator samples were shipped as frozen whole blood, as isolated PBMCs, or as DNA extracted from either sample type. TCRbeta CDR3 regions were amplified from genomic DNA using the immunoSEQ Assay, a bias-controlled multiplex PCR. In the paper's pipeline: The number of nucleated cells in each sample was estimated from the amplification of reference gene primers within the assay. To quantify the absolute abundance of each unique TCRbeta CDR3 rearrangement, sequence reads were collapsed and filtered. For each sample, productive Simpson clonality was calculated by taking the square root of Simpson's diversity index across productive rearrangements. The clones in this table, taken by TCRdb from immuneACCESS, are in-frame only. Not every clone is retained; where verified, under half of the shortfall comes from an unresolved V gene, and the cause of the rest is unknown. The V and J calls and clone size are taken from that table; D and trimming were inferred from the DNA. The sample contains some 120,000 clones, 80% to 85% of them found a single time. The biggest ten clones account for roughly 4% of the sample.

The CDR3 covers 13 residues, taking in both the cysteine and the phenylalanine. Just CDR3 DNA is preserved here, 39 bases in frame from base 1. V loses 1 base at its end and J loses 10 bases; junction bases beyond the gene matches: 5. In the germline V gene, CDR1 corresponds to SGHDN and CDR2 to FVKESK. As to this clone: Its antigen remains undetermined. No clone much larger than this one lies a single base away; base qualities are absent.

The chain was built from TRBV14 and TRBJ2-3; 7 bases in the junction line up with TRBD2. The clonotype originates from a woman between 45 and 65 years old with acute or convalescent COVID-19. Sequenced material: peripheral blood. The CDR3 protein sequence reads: CASSQGGGTPQYF. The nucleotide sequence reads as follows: TGTGCCAGCAGCCAAGGGGGGGGGACTCCGCAGTATTTT.